The present TCR beta chain was sequenced within a study of Graves' ophthalmopathy and Graves' hyperthyroidism. Study information: Peripheral blood was gathered at first diagnosis, ahead of any treatment whatsoever. Study outcomes and limitations: Ophthalmopathy progression cases were predicted by the model with approximately 71% sensitivity and about 72% specificity.

No progression to ophthalmopathy over 18 months defined stable hyperthyroidism. Other autoimmune diseases, uncontrolled infections, pregnancy and lactation each led to patient exclusion. This clonotype was picked up many times. Its antigen is undetermined. Scientists amplified the TCR beta CDR3 regions from RNA transcripts. Following a first-round RT-PCR that used HTBI primers, a second-round multiplex PCR was carried out. From the multiplex PCR reads, TCRdb called clonotypes with MiXCR, one entry per CDR3 protein. The sample has under 800,000 distinct CDR3 sequences; approximately 21% are singletons. With 0 bases removed from V and 3 bases from J, the gap between germline ends came to 8 bases. This CDR3 has 14 amino acids. Looked up from germline, CDR1 is MGHRA and CDR2 is YSYEKL.

The material sequenced was peripheral blood. This sequence joins TRBV4-1 and TRBJ1-1, with D perhaps TRBD1 (6 bases). The TCR originated in a woman younger than 35 with stable Graves' hyperthyroidism. Some clones in this sample may be carry-over from other donors' samples. CDR3 in DNA: TGCGCCAGCAGCCAAGAGACAGGATACACTGAAGCTTTCTTT. Its protein product is CASSQETGYTEAFF.